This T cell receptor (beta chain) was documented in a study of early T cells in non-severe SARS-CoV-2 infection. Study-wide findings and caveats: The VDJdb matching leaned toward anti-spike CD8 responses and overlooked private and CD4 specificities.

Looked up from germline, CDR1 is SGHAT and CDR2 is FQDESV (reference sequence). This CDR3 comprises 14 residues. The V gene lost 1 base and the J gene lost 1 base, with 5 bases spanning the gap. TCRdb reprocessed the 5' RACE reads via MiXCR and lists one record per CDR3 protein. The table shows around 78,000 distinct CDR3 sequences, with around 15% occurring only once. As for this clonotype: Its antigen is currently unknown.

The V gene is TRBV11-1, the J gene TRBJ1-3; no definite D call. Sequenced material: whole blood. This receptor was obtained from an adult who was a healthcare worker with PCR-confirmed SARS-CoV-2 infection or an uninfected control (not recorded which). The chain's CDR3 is CASSLDRSGNTIYF. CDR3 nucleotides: TGTGCCAGCAGCTTAGACCGGTCTGGAAACACCATATATTTT.